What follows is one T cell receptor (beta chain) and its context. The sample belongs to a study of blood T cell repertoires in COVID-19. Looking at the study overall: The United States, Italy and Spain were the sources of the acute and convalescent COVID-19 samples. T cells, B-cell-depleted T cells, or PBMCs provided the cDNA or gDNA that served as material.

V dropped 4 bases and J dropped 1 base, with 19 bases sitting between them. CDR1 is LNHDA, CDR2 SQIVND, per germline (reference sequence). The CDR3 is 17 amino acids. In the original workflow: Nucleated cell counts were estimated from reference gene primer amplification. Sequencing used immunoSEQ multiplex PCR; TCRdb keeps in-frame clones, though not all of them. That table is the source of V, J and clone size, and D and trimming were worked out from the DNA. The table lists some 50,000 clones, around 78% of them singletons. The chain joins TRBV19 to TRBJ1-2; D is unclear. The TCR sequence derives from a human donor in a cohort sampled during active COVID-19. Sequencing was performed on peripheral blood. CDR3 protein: CASSTQNSNSFNYGYTF. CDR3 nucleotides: TGTGCCAGTAGTACACAGAACTCGAATTCCTTTAACTATGGCTACACCTTC.